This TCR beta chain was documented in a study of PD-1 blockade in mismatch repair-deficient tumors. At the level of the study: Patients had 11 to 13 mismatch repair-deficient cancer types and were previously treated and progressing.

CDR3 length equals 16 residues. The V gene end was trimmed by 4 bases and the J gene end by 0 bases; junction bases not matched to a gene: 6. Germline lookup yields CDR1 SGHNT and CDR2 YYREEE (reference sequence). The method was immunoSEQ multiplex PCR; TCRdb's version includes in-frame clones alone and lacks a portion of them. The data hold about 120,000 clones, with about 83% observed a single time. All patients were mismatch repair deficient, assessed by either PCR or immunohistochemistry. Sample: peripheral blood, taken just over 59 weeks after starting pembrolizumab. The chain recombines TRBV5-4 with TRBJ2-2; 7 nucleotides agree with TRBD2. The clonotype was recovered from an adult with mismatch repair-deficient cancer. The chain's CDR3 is CASSVGLAANTGELFF. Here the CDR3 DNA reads TGTGCCAGCAGCGTGGGGCTAGCGGCGAACACCGGGGAGCTGTTTTTT.